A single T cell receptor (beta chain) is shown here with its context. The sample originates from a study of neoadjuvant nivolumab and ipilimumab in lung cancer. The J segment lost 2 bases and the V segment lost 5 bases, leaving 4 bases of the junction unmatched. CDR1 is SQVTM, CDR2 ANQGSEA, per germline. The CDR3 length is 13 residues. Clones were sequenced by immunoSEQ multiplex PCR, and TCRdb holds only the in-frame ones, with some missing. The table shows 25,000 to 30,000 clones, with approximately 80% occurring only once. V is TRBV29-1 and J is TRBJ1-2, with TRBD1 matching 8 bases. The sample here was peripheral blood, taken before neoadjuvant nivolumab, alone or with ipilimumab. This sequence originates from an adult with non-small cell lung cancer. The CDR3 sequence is CSVLDRANYGYTF. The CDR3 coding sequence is TGCAGCGTTCTGGACAGGGCCAACTATGGCTACACCTTC. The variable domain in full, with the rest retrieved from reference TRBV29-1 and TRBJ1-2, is SAVISQKPSRDICQRGTSLTIQCQVDSQVTMMFWYRQQPGQSLTLIATANQGSEATYESGFVIDKFPISRPNLTFSTLTVSNMSPEDSSIYLCSVLDRANYGYTFGSGTRLTVV.